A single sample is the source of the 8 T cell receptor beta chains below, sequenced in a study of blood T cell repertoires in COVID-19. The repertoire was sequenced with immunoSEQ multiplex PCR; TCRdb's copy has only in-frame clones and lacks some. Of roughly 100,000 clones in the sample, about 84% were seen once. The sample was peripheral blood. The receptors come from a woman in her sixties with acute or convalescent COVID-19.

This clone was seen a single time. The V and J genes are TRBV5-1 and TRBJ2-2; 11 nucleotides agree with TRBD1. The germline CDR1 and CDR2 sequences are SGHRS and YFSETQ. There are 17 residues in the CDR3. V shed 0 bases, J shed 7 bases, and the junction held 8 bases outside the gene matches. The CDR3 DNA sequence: TGCGCCAGCAGCTTGGCTGGACAGGGGGCGCTGGGCGGGGAGCTGTTTTTT. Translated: CASSLAGQGALGGELFF. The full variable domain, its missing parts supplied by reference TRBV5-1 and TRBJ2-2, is KAGVTQTPRYLIKTRGQQVTLSCSPISGHRSVSWYQQTPGQGLQFLFEYFSETQRNKGNFPGRFSGRQFSNSRSEMNVSTLELGDSALYLCASSLAGQGALGGELFFGEGSRLTVL.

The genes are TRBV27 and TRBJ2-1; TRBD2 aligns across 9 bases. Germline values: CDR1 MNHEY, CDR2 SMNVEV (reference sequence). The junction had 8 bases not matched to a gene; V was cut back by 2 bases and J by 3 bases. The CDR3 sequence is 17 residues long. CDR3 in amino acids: CASSLVMTSGNYNEQFF. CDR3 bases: TGTGCCAGCAGTTTAGTGATGACTAGCGGAAACTACAATGAGCAGTTCTTC.

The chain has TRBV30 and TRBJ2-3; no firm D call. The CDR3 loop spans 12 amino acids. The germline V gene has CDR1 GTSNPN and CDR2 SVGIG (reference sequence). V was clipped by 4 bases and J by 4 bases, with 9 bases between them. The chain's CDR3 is CAWNSLPDTQYF. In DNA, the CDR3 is TGTGCCTGGAATTCTCTCCCAGATACGCAGTATTTT.

The CDR3 bases are TGTGCCATCAGTGGGAAAGCGGGGGGCACCTACGAGCAGTACTTC. Amino acids: CAISGKAGGTYEQYF. V usage is TRBV10-3 and J usage is TRBJ2-7; 9 bases line up with TRBD2. Per the germline V gene, CDR1 is ENHRY and CDR2 is SYGVKD. There are 15 residues in the CDR3. V lost 4 bases and J lost 2; bases outside the gene matches: 6.

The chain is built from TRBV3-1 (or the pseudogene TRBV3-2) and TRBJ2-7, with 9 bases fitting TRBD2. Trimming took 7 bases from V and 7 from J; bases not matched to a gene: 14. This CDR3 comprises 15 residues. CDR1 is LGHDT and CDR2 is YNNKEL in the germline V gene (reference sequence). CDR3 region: CASTPSTSGWNEQYF. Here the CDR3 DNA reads TGTGCCAGCACCCCTTCAACTAGCGGGTGGAATGAGCAGTACTTC.

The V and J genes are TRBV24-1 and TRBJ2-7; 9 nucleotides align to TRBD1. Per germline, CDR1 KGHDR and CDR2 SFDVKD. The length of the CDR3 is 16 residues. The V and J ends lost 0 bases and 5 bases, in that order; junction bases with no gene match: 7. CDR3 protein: CATSDLHRDRVHEQYF. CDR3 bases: TGTGCCACCAGTGATTTGCATCGGGACAGGGTCCACGAGCAGTACTTC.

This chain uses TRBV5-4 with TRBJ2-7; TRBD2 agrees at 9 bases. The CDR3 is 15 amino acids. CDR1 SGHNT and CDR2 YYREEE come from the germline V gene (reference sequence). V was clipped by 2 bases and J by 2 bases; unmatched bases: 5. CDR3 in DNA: TGTGCCAGCAGCTTCCCGACTAGCGGAACCTACGAGCAGTACTTC. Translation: CASSFPTSGTYEQYF.

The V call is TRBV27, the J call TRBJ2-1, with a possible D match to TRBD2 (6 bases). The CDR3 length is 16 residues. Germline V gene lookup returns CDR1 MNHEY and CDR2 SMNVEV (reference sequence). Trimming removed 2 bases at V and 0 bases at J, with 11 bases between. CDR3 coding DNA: TGTGCCAGCAGTTTAATTAGCGGAAGCTCCTACAATGAGCAGTTCTTC. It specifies CASSLISGSSYNEQFF.